This TCR beta chain derives from a study of PD-1 blockade in classical Hodgkin lymphoma. As for this clone: Its matching antigen is unknown.

The time point is: newly diagnosed, previously untreated cHL patient sample. PBMCs from patients with newly diagnosed, untreated classical Hodgkin lymphoma served as a comparison group for the relapsed/refractory trial patients. Measured with immunoSEQ multiplex PCR; TCRdb has only the in-frame clones, and not every one. The table has fewer than 90,000 clones, roughly 92% seen once; the top ten hold 2.6%. The CDR3 consists of 15 residues. Germline CDR1 and CDR2: LNHDA and SQIVND (reference sequence). Trimming removed 6 bases at V and 0 bases at J, with 14 bases between. Study findings and constraints: The study reported lower baseline TCR diversity in newly diagnosed patients than in healthy donors.

The specimen sequenced was peripheral blood mononuclear cells (PBMCs). This TCR was sampled from a human donor with classical Hodgkin lymphoma. The gene calls are TRBV19 and TRBJ1-1; D is undetermined. For the CDR3, the DNA is TGTGCCAGTAGGGGATTCTTACCTATGAACACTGAAGCTTTCTTT. Its translation: CASRGFLPMNTEAFF.